This T cell receptor beta chain was sequenced in a study of cytomegalovirus exposure and HLA in healthy donors. This CDR3 has 15 amino acids. Per the germline V gene, CDR1 is SGHNT and CDR2 is YYREEE (reference sequence). Deletions cut 5 bases from V and 0 bases from J, with 12 bases between. Use of 60 Vbeta and 13 Jbeta primers characterized the PCR. TCRdb's table, derived via immunoSEQ multiplex PCR, lists solely in-frame clones and lacks some. Among some 92,000 clones listed, approximately 79% were seen once. The TCR sequence derives from a young man in good health and CMV-seronegative. What was sequenced was PBMCs. The rearrangement uses TRBV5-4 and TRBJ1-3, with D maybe TRBD1 (6 bases). CDR3 protein: CASSKTGSSGNTIYF. Written as DNA, the CDR3 is TGTGCCAGCAGTAAAACAGGGAGCTCTGGAAACACCATATATTTT.